One and the same sample provided the 9 T cell receptor beta chains below, sequenced in a study of shared clonotypes between healthy human individuals. Only CD45RO-negative cells positively selected for CCR7 counted as naive CD8 cells, so terminally differentiated effector memory CD45RA+ cells were excluded. This table comes from immunoSEQ multiplex PCR, and its TCRdb copy is limited to in-frame clones, with some not included. The sample lists approximately 600,000 clones, 95% seen once, with 0.095% to 0.14% in the top ten. The sample comprised naive CD8+ T cells sorted from blood. These receptors were obtained from a woman aged 25 to 39 in good health.

The chain employs TRBV27 and TRBJ2-1; D uncertain. The CDR3 is 14 amino acids. Trimming took 5 bases from V and 4 from J, leaving 12 bases between them. Germline assignment: CDR1 MNHEY and CDR2 SMNVEV (reference sequence). CDR3 nucleotide sequence: TGTGCCAGCAGTGACCTCTATATGTACAATGAGCAGTTCTTC. This gives the protein CASSDLYMYNEQFF.

This chain joins TRBV5-1 and TRBJ1-4; D is unclear. Germline CDR1 SGHRS, CDR2 YFSETQ. The ends were cut back, 0 bases at V and 6 bases at J, with 12 bases in the middle. This CDR3 region has 15 residues. CDR3 loop: CASSLGAGIYEKLFF. CDR3 bases: TGCGCCAGCAGCTTGGGGGCGGGGATATATGAAAAACTGTTTTTT.

The chain joins TRBV4-2 to TRBJ2-7; 10 bases line up with TRBD2. V shed 3 bases, J shed 6 bases, and the junction held 5 bases outside the gene matches. Germline V gene sequence: CDR1 LGHNA, CDR2 YNFKEQ. CDR3 length: 14 residues. In DNA, the CDR3 is TGTGCCAGCAGCCAGGAGCGGGAGGGCCTCGAGCAGTACTTC. Amino acid sequence: CASSQEREGLEQYF.

V usage is TRBV29-1 and J usage is TRBJ2-2; D gene unclear. CDR3 length equals 11 residues. Germline CDR1 and CDR2: SQVTM and ANQGSEA. Trimming stripped 4 bases from V and 5 bases from J, with 5 bases between. Here the CDR3 DNA reads TGCAGCGTTGGGCGGACCGGGGAGCTGTTTTTT. It is translated as CSVGRTGELFF.

The V gene is TRBV13, the J gene TRBJ1-2; D is possibly TRBD1 (5 bases). This CDR3 comprises 13 residues. The germline V gene has CDR1 PRHDT and CDR2 FYEKMQ (reference sequence). V was clipped by 5 bases and J by 6 bases, with 13 bases between them. The CDR3 loop reads CASSVAPGNGYTF. For the CDR3, the DNA is TGTGCCAGCAGCGTAGCCCCAGGGAATGGCTACACCTTC.

This chain joins TRBV7-8 and TRBJ2-7, with D possibly TRBD2 on 5 matching bases. The CDR3 runs to 15 residues. Per germline, CDR1 SGHVS and CDR2 FQNEAQ. V dropped 1 base and J dropped 2 bases, with 12 bases sitting between them. The CDR3 loop reads CASSLGLLATYEQYF. The CDR3 nucleotides read TGTGCCAGCAGCTTAGGCTTGCTAGCCACCTACGAGCAGTACTTC.

The CDR3 is CSVREGYNYGYTF. CDR3 coding DNA: TGCAGCGTGCGCGAGGGATACAACTATGGCTACACCTTC. This rearrangement joins TRBV29-1 to TRBJ1-2; no firm D call. Per the germline V gene, CDR1 is SQVTM and CDR2 is ANQGSEA. This CDR3 has 13 amino acids. Between the trimmed V and J ends, which lost 6 bases and 2 bases, there was a span of 13 bases.

This clone was recorded once. The CDR3 protein is CASSPSNYNEQFF. As DNA, the CDR3 is TGTGCCAGCAGCCCCAGTAACTACAATGAGCAGTTCTTC. The chain uses TRBV27 and TRBJ2-1; unclear D gene. The CDR3 spans 13 residues. The V gene's germline CDR1 is MNHEY and CDR2 SMNVEV (reference sequence). The V end lost 6 bases, the J end lost 3 bases, and 9 bases lay between the germline ends.

The chain employs TRBV4-1 and TRBJ2-1, with D perhaps TRBD1 (5 bases). Germline CDR1 is MGHRA and CDR2 is YSYEKL. CDR3 length: 17 amino acids. V lost 0 bases and J 2 bases, leaving 14 bases between the germline ends. In nucleotides, the CDR3 is TGCGCCAGCAGCCAAGAAGGTGGGGCAGCCGCCTACAATGAGCAGTTCTTC. It yields the protein CASSQEGGAAAYNEQFF.